These 18 T cell receptor beta chains were all obtained from the same sample, sequenced in a study of a mutant IDH1 vaccine in newly diagnosed glioma. Their target antigens are unknown. Time point here: week 5, during vaccination. Alongside topical imiquimod, each dose of vaccine comprised 300 ug of mutant IDH1 20-mer peptide. Measured with immunoSEQ multiplex PCR; TCRdb has only the in-frame clones, and not every one. This table holds 45,000 to 60,000 clones, just under 80% found once. This sample comprised PBMCs, obtained from a glioma patient whose treatment included an IDH1 peptide vaccine. These receptors were obtained from a man aged 45-65 years with glioma.

CDR3 sequence: CASSLSGVGNGELFF. The DNA for the CDR3 is TGTGCCAGCAGCCTTAGCGGGGTGGGGAACGGGGAGCTGTTTTTT. This chain joins TRBV5-4 and TRBJ2-2; 8 bases agree with TRBD2. Germline lookup yields CDR1 SGHNT and CDR2 YYREEE (reference sequence). The junction had 9 bases not matched to a gene; V was cut back by 4 bases and J by 7 bases. The length of the CDR3 is 15 residues.

The CDR3 DNA reads TGTGCCAGTAGCTGGACGGCGAAAAATGAAAAACTGTTTTTT. Its protein product is CASSWTAKNEKLFF. The chain links TRBV19 to TRBJ1-4, with D hard to call. CDR3 size: 14 residues. Germline CDR1 LNHDA, CDR2 SQIVND (reference sequence). Trimming took 6 bases from V and 5 from J, leaving 13 bases between them.

The V gene is TRBV11-2, the J gene TRBJ2-3; 7 nucleotides agree with TRBD2. The CDR3 runs to 13 residues. Germline trimming cut 5 bases from V and 6 bases from J; bases unmatched to any gene: 5. CDR1 and CDR2 from the germline V gene are SGHAT and FQNNGV. The CDR3 DNA reads TGTGCCAGCAGCCTCGGGGGGACTGATACGCAGTATTTT. The encoded protein is CASSLGGTDTQYF.

The V and J genes are TRBV29-1 and TRBJ1-4; tentatively, D is TRBD1 (5 bases). Germline V gene data show CDR1 as SQVTM and CDR2 as ANQGSEA. The CDR3 covers 13 residues. V was cut by 6 bases and J by 7 bases, with 15 bases left in between. CDR3 amino acids: CSVAGVGSEKLFF. The CDR3 bases are TGCAGCGTGGCGGGGGTGGGGAGTGAAAAACTGTTTTTT.

The chain has TRBV7-2 and TRBJ2-2; D not certain. V was trimmed by 1 base and J by 1 base, leaving 13 bases between them. The CDR3 runs 17 residues. Germline V lookup: CDR1 SGHTA, CDR2 FQGNSA. Written as DNA, the CDR3 is TGTGCCAGCAGCTTAGGATCAGGCTGGGGGAACACCGGGGAGCTGTTTTTT. Residues: CASSLGSGWGNTGELFF.

The chain couples TRBV5-1 to TRBJ2-5, with 8 bases lining up with TRBD2. The CDR3 has 18 amino acids. The junction had 11 bases not matched to a gene; V was cut back by 0 bases and J by 1 base. CDR1 is SGHRS, CDR2 YFSETQ, per germline. DNA for the CDR3: TGCGCCAGCAGCTTGGTACCAAGCGGGCGGGGGGCCCAAGAGACCCAGTACTTC. As protein: CASSLVPSGRGAQETQYF.

This clone was found a few times. The chain recombines TRBV30 with TRBJ1-2; TRBD1 aligns across 7 bases. CDR1 GTSNPN and CDR2 SVGIG come from the germline V gene (reference sequence). Trimming cost V 4 bases and J 8 bases; bases outside gene matches: 13. The CDR3 has 14 residues. CDR3 in amino acids: CAWNPRGGLSGYTF. DNA for the CDR3: TGTGCCTGGAACCCTAGAGGGGGCCTAAGCGGCTACACCTTC.

The chain has TRBV9 and TRBJ2-1; tentatively, D is TRBD1 or TRBD2 (5 bases each). Trimming left V 4 bases short and J 8 bases short, with 16 bases between. This CDR3 contains 14 residues. CDR1 SGDLS and CDR2 YYNGEE come from the germline V gene. This CDR3 reads CASSPHGARDEQFF. Written as DNA, the CDR3 is TGTGCCAGCAGCCCCCACGGGGCGAGAGATGAGCAGTTCTTC.

This clone was detected only once. The chain has TRBV30 and TRBJ1-6; the D gene is possibly TRBD1 (6 bases). V was cut by 5 bases and J by 6 bases, with 8 bases left in between. Germline assignment: CDR1 GTSNPN and CDR2 SVGIG (reference sequence). CDR3 length equals 12 residues. CDR3 sequence (DNA): TGTGCCTGGGTCAGGGGTAATTCACCCCTCCACTTT. Protein product: CAWVRGNSPLHF.

The gene calls are TRBV7-2 and TRBJ2-1; a weak D match, TRBD1 (6 bases). With 5 bases removed from V and 0 bases from J, the gap between germline ends came to 17 bases. Germline V gene data show CDR1 as SGHTA and CDR2 as FQGNSA. The CDR3 extends over 17 amino acids. The CDR3 coding sequence is TGTGCCAGCAGCCTGGACCGGTGGGACAACTCCTACAATGAGCAGTTCTTC. This gives the protein CASSLDRWDNSYNEQFF.

This clone was counted only a few times. At one end the junction does not follow the germline gene, possibly because of a read error. The genes are TRBV9 and TRBJ1-1, with TRBD1 matching over 7 bases. The germline CDR1 and CDR2 sequences are SGDLS and YYNGEE. This CDR3 region has 14 residues. The CDR3 loop is CASSPGQVKTEAFF. Here the CDR3 DNA reads TGTGCCAGCAGCCCTGGACAGGTGAAAACTGAAGCTTTCTTT.

In this sample, this clone turned up once. The chain couples TRBV5-4 to TRBJ2-1; D might be TRBD2 (5 bases). The CDR3 extends over 15 amino acids. The V end lost 3 bases, the J end lost 0 bases, and 10 bases lay between the germline ends. Germline values: CDR1 SGHNT, CDR2 YYREEE (reference sequence). In DNA, the CDR3 is TGTGCCAGCAGCTGGGCGGGTTCCTCCTACAATGAGCAGTTCTTC. Amino acid sequence: CASSWAGSSYNEQFF.

The gene calls are TRBV6-5 and TRBJ2-1, with a tentative D call TRBD1 (7 bases). Germline V gene lookup returns CDR1 MNHEY and CDR2 SVGAGI. The CDR3 is 15 residues long. The V gene lost 6 bases and the J gene lost 3 bases, with 15 bases spanning the gap. CDR3 region: CASRTQGGVYNEQFF. The CDR3, as DNA: TGTGCCAGCAGGACCCAGGGGGGCGTCTACAATGAGCAGTTCTTC.

The J gene is TRBJ1-1, the V gene TRBV9, with TRBD1 as a possible D gene (5 bases). Germline V gives CDR1 SGDLS, CDR2 YYNGEE. V was pared by 0 bases and J by 6 bases, with 18 bases between. The CDR3 covers 16 residues. CDR3 DNA: TGTGCCAGCAGCGTAGGCCAGGGCGGGGGTATAGCTGAAGCTTTCTTT. It yields the protein CASSVGQGGGIAEAFF.

CDR3 sequence: CASSQSDRGSEKLFF. The CDR3 DNA sequence: TGTGCCAGCAGCCAAAGTGACAGGGGGAGTGAAAAACTGTTTTTT. The gene calls are TRBV4-2 and TRBJ1-4; 9 bases line up with TRBD1. This CDR3 spans 15 amino acids. Germline lookup yields CDR1 LGHNA and CDR2 YNFKEQ. The J segment lost 7 bases and the V segment lost 2 bases, leaving 5 bases of the junction unmatched.

This clone was detected only once. The chain recombines TRBV7-2 with TRBJ1-5, with D unclear. The V gene lost 1 base and the J gene lost 10 bases, with 11 bases spanning the gap. This CDR3 region has 13 residues. CDR1 and CDR2 from the germline V gene are SGHTA and FQGNSA. The CDR3 bases are TGTGCCAGCAGCTTAGACAGCATCGGCCCCCAGCATTTT. This sequence encodes CASSLDSIGPQHF.

This chain links TRBV19 with TRBJ2-7, with a weak D call TRBD2 (5 bases). The germline CDR1 and CDR2 sequences are LNHDA and SQIVND (reference sequence). Trimming stripped 5 bases from V and 7 bases from J, with 18 bases between. The CDR3 spans 14 residues. The CDR3 region has the DNA TGTGCCAGTAGTCTTGGACTGGGTTTGCGAGAGCAGTACTTC. Translating gives CASSLGLGLREQYF. The entire variable domain, with the rest obtained from reference TRBV19 and TRBJ2-7, is as follows: DGGITQSPKYLFRKEGQNVTLSCEQNLNHDAMYWYRQDPGQGLRLIYYSQIVNDFQKGDIAEGYSVSREKKESFPLTVTSAQKNPTAFYLCASSLGLGLREQYFGPGTRLTVT.

The chain links TRBV27 to TRBJ1-5; perhaps TRBD1 as D (5 bases). This CDR3 contains 13 residues. The V gene lost 3 bases and the J gene lost 7 bases, with 10 bases spanning the gap. Germline lookup yields CDR1 MNHEY and CDR2 SMNVEV (reference sequence). CDR3 region: CASSLQGYQPQHF. The CDR3 coding sequence is TGTGCCAGCAGTTTGCAGGGTTACCAGCCCCAGCATTTT.